The T cell receptor beta chain under discussion was sequenced for a study of blood T cell repertoires in COVID-19. Study overall: COVID-19 samples collected from the United States, Italy and Spain covered acute and convalescent phases. From T cells, B-cell-depleted T cells, or PBMCs came the material, which was cDNA or gDNA.

TCRdb's copy holds only in-frame clones and misses some; the assay was immunoSEQ multiplex PCR. The table lists about 210,000 clones, about 76% of them singletons, with more than 8.5% in the top ten. Trimming stripped 7 bases from V and 0 bases from J, with 13 bases between. Germline CDR1 reads MDHEN; CDR2 reads SYDVKM. The CDR3 covers 15 residues. The origin of this receptor is a woman between 45 and 60 years old with acute COVID-19. V gene TRBV28 combines with J gene TRBJ1-3, with a tentative D call TRBD1 (5 bases). Sequencing input: PBMCs or T cells enriched from blood (not recorded which). CDR3 coding DNA: TGTGCCAGCAATACAGGCGTTCGCTCTGGAAACACCATATATTTT. The encoded protein is CASNTGVRSGNTIYF.